Listed below are T cell receptor beta chains from one sample, sequenced in a study of T cells in Graves' hyperthyroidism and ophthalmopathy. A single record per CDR3 protein comes from TCRdb applying MiXCR to the multiplex PCR reads. The sample carries 200,000 to 250,000 distinct CDR3 sequences, approximately 25% recorded once. The sequencing sample was made of blood. The receptors stem from a woman aged 40 to 49 with Graves' ophthalmopathy. The conserved cysteine and the conserved F or W are not part of the CDR3 here. Part of the rows lack a size; the others show once, few, many or a class for expanded clones.

j_gene | v_gene | abundance | CDR3aa
TRBJ2-7 | TRBV7-2 | many | ASSLVQAVYEQY
TRBJ2-5 | TRBV12-3/TRBV12-4 | . | ASSLTRGLAGGKAWETQY
TRBJ1-1 | TRBV30 | few | AWSVGLNTEAF
TRBJ1-2 | TRBV6-1 | many | ASRRTGYGYT
TRBJ2-5 | TRBV19 | many | ASSMKAETQY
TRBJ1-1 | TRBV10-3 | many | AISSPGVEAF
TRBJ1-2 | TRBV28 | many | ASSSPQGFYGYT
TRBJ2-7 | TRBV14 | many | ASSQVGTGRYEQY
TRBJ1-1 | TRBV5-1 | . | ASTPLVTTGRTEAF
TRBJ2-7 | TRBV30 | few | AWSRTGGNEQY
TRBJ2-7 | TRBV6-5 | many | ASSRDRETPEQY
TRBJ2-7 | TRBV5-1 | many | ASSFGLAGISYEQY
TRBJ2-7 | TRBV28 | many | ASSLTGTGRYEQY
TRBJ2-2 | TRBV12-3/TRBV12-4 | many | ASTLGGGEAGELF
TRBJ1-5 | TRBV10-3 | many | AISEGQDGQPQH
TRBJ2-7 | TRBV18 | many | ASSPGQGSYEQY
TRBJ2-7 | TRBV2 | many | ASSEAGFSSAEQY
TRBJ2-5 | TRBV28 | many | ASSLARDREETQY
TRBJ1-2 | TRBV30 | many | AWSQGLGYGYT
TRBJ1-1 | TRBV30 | many | AWSVYMEGQAF
TRBJ2-7 | TRBV6-2/TRBV6-3 | . | ASSYLTETYEQY
TRBJ2-2 | TRBV10-3 | many | AIKGGNTGELF
TRBJ2-7 | TRBV29-1 | many | SVLGLAVEGEQY
TRBJ2-5 | TRBV30 | . | AWSISWGQRSQETQY
TRBJ2-5 | TRBV20-1 | many | SARDFQETQY
TRBJ1-2 | TRBV12-3/TRBV12-4 | few | ASSLGTGTGYT
TRBJ2-7 | TRBV6-5 | many | ASRGQPFMHEQY
TRBJ2-5 | TRBV28 | many | ASSAFRDSKETQY
TRBJ1-5 | TRBV25-1 | . | ASSGLFGPQH
TRBJ2-5 | TRBV28 | medium-sized | ASSFGAGNGETQY
TRBJ2-5 | TRBV6-1 | many | ASRTTKLARQETQY
TRBJ2-7 | TRBV6-2/TRBV6-3 | . | ASSIRGTSYEQY
TRBJ2-7 | TRBV4-1 | many | ASSQALQSYEQY
TRBJ2-7 | TRBV7-9 | many | ASSLPGQGRYEQY
TRBJ1-2 | TRBV6-5 | many | ASSYGVGGVYGYT
TRBJ2-5 | TRBV29-1 | once | SGTYQGDQETQY
TRBJ1-2 | TRBV6-1 | . | ASTALDILKGYT
TRBJ2-5 | TRBV5-1 | . | ASKETLQETQY
TRBJ2-2 | TRBV24-1 | . | ATSDWGQGEFAGELF
TRBJ2-3 | TRBV3-1 | few | ASSSAPGQGTDTQY
TRBJ2-5 | TRBV15 | many | ATSRDRRETQY
TRBJ2-2 | TRBV19 | many | ASRTSGLVNGELF
TRBJ1-5 | TRBV19 | many | ASSIRTGRQPQH
TRBJ1-1 | TRBV4-2 | many | ASSPPAGDSTEAF
TRBJ1-1 | TRBV19 | many | ASSIVTGGTEAF